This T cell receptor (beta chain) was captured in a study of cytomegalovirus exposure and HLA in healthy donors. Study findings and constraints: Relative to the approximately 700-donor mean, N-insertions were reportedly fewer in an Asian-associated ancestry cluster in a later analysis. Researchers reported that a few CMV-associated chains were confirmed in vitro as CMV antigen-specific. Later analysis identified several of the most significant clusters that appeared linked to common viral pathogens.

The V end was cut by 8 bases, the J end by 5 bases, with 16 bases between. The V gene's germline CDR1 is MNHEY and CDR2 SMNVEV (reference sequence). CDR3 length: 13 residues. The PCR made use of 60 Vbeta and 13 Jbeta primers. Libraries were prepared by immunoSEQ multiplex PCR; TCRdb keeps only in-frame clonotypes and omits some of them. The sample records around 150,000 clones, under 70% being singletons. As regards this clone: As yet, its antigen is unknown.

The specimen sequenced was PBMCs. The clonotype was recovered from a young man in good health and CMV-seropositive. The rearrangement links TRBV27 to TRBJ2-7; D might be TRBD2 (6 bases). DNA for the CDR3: TGTGCCAGCCGAGGAGGGGAATGGGACGAGCAGTACTTC. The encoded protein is CASRGGEWDEQYF.